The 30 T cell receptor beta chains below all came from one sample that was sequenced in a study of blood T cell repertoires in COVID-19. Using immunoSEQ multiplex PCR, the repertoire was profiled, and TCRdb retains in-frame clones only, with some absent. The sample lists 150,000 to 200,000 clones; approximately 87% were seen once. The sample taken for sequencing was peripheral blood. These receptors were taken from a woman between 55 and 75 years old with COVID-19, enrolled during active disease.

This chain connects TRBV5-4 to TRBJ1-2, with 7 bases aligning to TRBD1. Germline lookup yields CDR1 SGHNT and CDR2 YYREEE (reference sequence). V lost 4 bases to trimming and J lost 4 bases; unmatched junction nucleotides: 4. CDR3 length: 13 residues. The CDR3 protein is CASSQQGFYGYTF. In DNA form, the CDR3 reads TGTGCCAGCAGCCAACAGGGGTTCTATGGCTACACCTTC.

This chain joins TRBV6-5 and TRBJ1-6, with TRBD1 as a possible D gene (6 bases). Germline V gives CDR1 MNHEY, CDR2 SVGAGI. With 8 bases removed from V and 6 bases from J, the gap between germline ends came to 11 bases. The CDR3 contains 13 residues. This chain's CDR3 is CASYTGTNSPLHF. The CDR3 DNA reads TGTGCCAGCTATACAGGGACTAATTCACCCCTCCACTTT.

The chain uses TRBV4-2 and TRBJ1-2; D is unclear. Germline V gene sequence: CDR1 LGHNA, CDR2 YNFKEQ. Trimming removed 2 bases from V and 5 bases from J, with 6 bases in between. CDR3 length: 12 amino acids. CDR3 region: CASSQPRYGYTF. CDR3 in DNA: TGTGCCAGCAGCCAACCTAGGTATGGCTACACCTTC.

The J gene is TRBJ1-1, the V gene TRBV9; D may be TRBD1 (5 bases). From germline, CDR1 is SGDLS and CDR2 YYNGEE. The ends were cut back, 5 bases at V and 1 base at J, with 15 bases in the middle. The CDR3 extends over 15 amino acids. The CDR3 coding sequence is TGTGCCAGCAGGGCATCCGGGACTGAGAACACTGAAGCTTTCTTT. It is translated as CASRASGTENTEAFF.

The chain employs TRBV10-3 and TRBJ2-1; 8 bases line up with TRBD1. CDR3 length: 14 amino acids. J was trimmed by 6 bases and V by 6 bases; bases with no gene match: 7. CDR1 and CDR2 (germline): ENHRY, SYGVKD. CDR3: CAIRTDRAGNEQFF. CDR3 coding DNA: TGTGCCATCAGGACGGACAGGGCGGGCAATGAGCAGTTCTTC.

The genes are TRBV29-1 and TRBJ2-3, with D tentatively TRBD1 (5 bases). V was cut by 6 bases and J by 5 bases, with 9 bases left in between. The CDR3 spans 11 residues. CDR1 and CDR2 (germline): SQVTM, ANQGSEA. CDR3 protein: CSVLQGDTQYF. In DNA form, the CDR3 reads TGCAGCGTCCTGCAGGGAGATACGCAGTATTTT.

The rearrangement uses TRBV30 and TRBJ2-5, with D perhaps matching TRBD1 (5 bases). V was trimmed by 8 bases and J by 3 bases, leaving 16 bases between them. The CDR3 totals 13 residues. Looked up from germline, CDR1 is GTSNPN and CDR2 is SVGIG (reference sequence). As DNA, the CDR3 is TGTGCCGCCGCCCTAGGGGATGAAGAGACCCAGTACTTC. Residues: CAAALGDEETQYF.

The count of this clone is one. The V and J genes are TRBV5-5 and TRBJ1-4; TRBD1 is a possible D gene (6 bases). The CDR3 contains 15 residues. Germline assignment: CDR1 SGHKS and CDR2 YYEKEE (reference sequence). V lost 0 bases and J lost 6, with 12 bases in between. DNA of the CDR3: TGTGCCAGCAGCTTGGATCAACAGGGATATGAAAAACTGTTTTTT. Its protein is CASSLDQQGYEKLFF.

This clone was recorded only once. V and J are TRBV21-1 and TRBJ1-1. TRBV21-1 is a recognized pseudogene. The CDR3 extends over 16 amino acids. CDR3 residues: CASSKRQRGLNTEAFF. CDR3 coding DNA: TGTGCCAGCAGCAAGAGACAGCGGGGCTTGAACACTGAAGCTTTCTTT.

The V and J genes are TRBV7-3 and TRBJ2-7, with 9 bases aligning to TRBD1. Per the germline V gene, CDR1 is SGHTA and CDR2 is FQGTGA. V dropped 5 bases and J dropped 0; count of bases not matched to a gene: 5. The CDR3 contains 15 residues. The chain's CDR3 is CASSPGQGLSYEQYF. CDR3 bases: TGTGCCAGCAGCCCCGGACAGGGGCTCTCCTACGAGCAGTACTTC.

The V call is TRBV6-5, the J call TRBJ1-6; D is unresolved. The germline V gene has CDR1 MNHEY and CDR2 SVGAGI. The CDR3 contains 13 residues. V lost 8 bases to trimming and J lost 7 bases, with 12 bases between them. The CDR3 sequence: CASCGQRNSPLHF. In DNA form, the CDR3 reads TGTGCCAGCTGCGGCCAGCGGAATTCACCCCTCCACTTT.

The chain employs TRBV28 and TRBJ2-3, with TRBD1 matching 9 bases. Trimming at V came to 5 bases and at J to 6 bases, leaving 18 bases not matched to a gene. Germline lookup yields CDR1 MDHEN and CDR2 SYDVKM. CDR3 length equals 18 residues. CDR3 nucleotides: TGTGCCAGCAGTCTCCCGGGACAGGGTATGGCGCGTCTGGATACGCAGTATTTT. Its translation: CASSLPGQGMARLDTQYF.

The CDR3 here is CAWNSFNQPQHF. CDR3 DNA: TGTGCCTGGAACAGCTTCAATCAGCCCCAGCATTTT. This rearrangement joins TRBV30 to TRBJ1-5, with D unclear. Trimming took 4 bases from V and 3 from J, leaving 7 bases between them. In germline, CDR1 is GTSNPN, CDR2 SVGIG (reference sequence). This CDR3 contains 12 residues.

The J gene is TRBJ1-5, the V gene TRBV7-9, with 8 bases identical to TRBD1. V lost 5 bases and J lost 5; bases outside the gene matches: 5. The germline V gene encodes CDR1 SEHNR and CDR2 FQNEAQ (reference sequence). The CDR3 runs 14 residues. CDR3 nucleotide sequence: TGTGCCAGCAGCAGGACAGGGAACTATCAGCCCCAGCATTTT. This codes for CASSRTGNYQPQHF.

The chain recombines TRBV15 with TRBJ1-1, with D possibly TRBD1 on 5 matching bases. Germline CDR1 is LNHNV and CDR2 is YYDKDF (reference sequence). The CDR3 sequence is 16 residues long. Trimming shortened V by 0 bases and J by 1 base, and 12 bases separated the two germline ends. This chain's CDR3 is CATSRDRQGGNTEAFF. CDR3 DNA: TGTGCCACCAGCAGAGATCGGCAGGGCGGGAACACTGAAGCTTTCTTT.

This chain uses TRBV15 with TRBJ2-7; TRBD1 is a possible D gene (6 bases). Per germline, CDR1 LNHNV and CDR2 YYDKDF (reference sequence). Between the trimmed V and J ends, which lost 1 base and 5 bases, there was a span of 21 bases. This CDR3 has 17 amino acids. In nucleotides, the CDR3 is TGTGCCACCAGCAGAGGATCCTCGACCTTTACAGGGCACGAGCAGTACTTC. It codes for CATSRGSSTFTGHEQYF.

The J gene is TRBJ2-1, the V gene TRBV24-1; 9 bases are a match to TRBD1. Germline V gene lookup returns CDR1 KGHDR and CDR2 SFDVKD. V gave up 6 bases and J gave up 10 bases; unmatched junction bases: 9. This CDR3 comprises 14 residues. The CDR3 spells CATSPGQGLGEQFF. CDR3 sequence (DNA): TGTGCCACCAGTCCGGGACAGGGTTTGGGGGAGCAGTTCTTC.

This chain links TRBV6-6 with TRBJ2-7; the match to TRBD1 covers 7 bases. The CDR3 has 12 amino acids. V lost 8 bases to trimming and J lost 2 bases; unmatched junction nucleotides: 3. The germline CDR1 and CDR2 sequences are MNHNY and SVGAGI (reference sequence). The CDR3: CASSGQTYEQYF. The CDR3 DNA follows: TGTGCCAGCTCGGGACAGACCTACGAGCAGTACTTC.

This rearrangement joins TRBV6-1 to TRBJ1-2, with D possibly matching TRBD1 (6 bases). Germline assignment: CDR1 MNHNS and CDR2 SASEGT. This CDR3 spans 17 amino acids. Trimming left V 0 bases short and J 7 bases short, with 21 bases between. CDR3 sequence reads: CASSEARKGDGFGGYTF. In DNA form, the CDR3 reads TGTGCCAGCAGTGAAGCGAGGAAGGGGGACGGTTTCGGTGGCTACACCTTC.

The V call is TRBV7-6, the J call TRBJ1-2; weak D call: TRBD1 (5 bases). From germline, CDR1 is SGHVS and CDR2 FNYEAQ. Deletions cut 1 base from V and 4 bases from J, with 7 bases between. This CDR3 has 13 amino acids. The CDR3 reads CASSLGQGYGYTF. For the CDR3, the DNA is TGTGCCAGCAGCTTAGGGCAGGGCTATGGCTACACCTTC.

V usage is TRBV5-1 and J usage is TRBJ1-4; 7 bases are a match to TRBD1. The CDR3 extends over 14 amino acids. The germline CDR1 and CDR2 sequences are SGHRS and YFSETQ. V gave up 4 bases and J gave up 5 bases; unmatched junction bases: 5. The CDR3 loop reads CASSTRDRNEKLFF. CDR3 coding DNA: TGCGCCAGCAGCACCCGGGACAGAAATGAAAAACTGTTTTTT.

CDR3 sequence: CATSDLGTGEGYTF. The CDR3 coding sequence is TGTGCCACCAGTGATTTGGGGACAGGGGAAGGCTACACCTTC. The chain carries TRBV24-1 and TRBJ1-2; 10 bases agree with TRBD1. CDR1 and CDR2 from the germline V gene are KGHDR and SFDVKD. The CDR3 has 14 residues. V was clipped by 0 bases and J by 8 bases; unmatched bases: 2.

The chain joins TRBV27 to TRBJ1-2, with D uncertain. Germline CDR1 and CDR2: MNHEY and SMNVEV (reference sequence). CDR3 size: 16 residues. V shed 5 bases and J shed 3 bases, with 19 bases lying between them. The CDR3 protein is CASSPWPQSSDYGYTF. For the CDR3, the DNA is TGTGCCAGCAGTCCATGGCCCCAGTCTAGCGACTATGGCTACACCTTC.

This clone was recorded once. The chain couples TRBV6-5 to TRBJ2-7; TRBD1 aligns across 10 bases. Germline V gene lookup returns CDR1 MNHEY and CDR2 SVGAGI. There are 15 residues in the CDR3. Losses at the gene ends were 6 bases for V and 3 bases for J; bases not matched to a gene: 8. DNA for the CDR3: TGTGCCAGCAGCTTAACGGGGACAGGGGTCTACGAGCAGTACTTC. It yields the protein CASSLTGTGVYEQYF.

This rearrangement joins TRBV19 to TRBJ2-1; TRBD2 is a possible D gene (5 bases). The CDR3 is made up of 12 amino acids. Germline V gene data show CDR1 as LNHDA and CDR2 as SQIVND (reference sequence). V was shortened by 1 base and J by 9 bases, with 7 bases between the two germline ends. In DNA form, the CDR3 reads TGTGCCAGTAGTATAGGGGAGTTTGAGCAGTTCTTC. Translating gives CASSIGEFEQFF.

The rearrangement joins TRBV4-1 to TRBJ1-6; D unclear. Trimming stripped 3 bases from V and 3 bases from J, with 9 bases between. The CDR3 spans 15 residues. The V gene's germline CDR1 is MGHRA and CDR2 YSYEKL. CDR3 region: CASSQAQDYNSPLHF. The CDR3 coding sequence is TGCGCCAGCAGCCAGGCACAAGACTATAATTCACCCCTCCACTTT.

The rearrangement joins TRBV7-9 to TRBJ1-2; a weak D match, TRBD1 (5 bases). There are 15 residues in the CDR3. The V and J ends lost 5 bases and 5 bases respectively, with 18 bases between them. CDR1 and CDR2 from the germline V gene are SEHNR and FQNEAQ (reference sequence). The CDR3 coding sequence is TGTGCCAGCAGCCCCTGGGGGGGTTCTTCTTATGGCTACACCTTC. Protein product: CASSPWGGSSYGYTF.

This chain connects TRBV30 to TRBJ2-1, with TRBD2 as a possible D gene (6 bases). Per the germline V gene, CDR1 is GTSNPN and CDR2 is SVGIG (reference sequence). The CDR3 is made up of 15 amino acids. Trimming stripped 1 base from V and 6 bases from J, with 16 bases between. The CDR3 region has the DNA TGTGCCTGGAGTGGCGGAGGGAGTGCCCCCAATGAGCAGTTCTTC. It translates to CAWSGGGSAPNEQFF.

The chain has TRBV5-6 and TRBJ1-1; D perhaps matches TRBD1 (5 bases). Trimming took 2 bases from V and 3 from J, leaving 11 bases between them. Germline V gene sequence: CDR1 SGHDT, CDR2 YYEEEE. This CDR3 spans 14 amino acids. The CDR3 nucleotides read TGTGCCAGCAGCTTAACAGGATCGTACACTGAAGCTTTCTTT. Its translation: CASSLTGSYTEAFF. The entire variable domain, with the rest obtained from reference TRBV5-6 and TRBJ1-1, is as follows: DAGVTQSPTHLIKTRGQQVTLRCSPKSGHDTVSWYQQALGQGPQFIFQYYEEEERQRGNFPDRFSGHQFPNYSSELNVNALLLGDSALYLCASSLTGSYTEAFFGQGTRLTVV.

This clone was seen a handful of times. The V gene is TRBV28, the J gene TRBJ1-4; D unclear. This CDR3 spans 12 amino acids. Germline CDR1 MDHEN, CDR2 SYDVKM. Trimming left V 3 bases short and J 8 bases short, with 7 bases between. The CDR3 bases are TGTGCCAGCAGTTTGAGGAAAGAAAAACTGTTTTTT. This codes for CASSLRKEKLFF.